These T cell receptor beta chains were read from a single sample in a study of blood T cells in healthy people across ages. Via MiXCR, TCRdb re-called the 5' RACE reads, giving one row per CDR3 protein. The sample lists around 990,000 distinct CDR3 sequences; 35% to 40% were seen once. Sequencing input: blood. The receptors stem from a man aged 18 to 30 in good health. Each CDR3 is given with its conserved first and last residue. Fields, in order: J gene, V gene, clone size, D gene, CDR3 protein, CDR3 DNA. A D gene is named only where the DNA matches it firmly. The listing skips clone size in some rows; elsewhere it reads once, few, many or a size class.

j_gene: TRBJ2-7; v_gene: TRBV11-1; abundance: NA; d_gene: NA; CDR3aa: CASSLEDYYNEQYF; CDR3nt: TGTGCCAGCAGCTTAGAGGACTACTACAATGAGCAGTACTTC
j_gene: TRBJ2-3; v_gene: TRBV5-1; abundance: NA; d_gene: NA; CDR3aa: CASSLESASTDTQYF; CDR3nt: TGCGCCAGCAGCTTGGAGAGTGCTAGCACAGATACGCAGTATTTT
j_gene: TRBJ1-2; v_gene: TRBV12-3/TRBV12-4; abundance: NA; d_gene: TRBD1; CDR3aa: CASSTHEGQGYSYGYTF; CDR3nt: TGTGCCAGCAGTACCCACGAGGGACAGGGATATTCTTACGGCTACACCTTC
j_gene: TRBJ2-1; v_gene: TRBV25-1; abundance: NA; d_gene: NA; CDR3aa: CASRGANSNYNEQFF; CDR3nt: TGTGCCAGCAGGGGCGCTAATTCAAACTACAATGAGCAGTTCTTC
j_gene: TRBJ2-1; v_gene: TRBV20-1; abundance: few; d_gene: TRBD2; CDR3aa: CSARLAEEYQETQFF; CDR3nt: TGCAGTGCGCGACTAGCGGAAGAGTACCAAGAGACCCAGTTCTTC
j_gene: TRBJ2-7; v_gene: TRBV28; abundance: NA; d_gene: TRBD1; CDR3aa: CASSPTGGLYNEQYF; CDR3nt: TGTGCCAGCAGTCCAACAGGGGGCTTATACAATGAGCAGTACTTC
j_gene: TRBJ2-1; v_gene: TRBV6-6; abundance: NA; d_gene: TRBD1; CDR3aa: CASSPGQGKNEQFF; CDR3nt: TGTGCCAGCAGTCCCGGACAGGGAAAAAATGAGCAGTTCTTC
j_gene: TRBJ2-7; v_gene: TRBV4-2; abundance: NA; d_gene: TRBD2; CDR3aa: CASSQDYPAGLAGYEQYF; CDR3nt: TGTGCCAGCAGCCAAGATTATCCTGCGGGACTAGCGGGGTACGAGCAGTACTTC
j_gene: TRBJ1-5; v_gene: TRBV20-1; abundance: NA; d_gene: NA; CDR3aa: CSARDGLVGLAGNQPQHF; CDR3nt: TGCAGTGCTAGAGATGGGTTAGTTGGGTTGGCCGGCAATCAGCCCCAGCATTTT
j_gene: TRBJ1-2; v_gene: TRBV20-1; abundance: NA; d_gene: NA; CDR3aa: CSALDKDKGSYGYTF; CDR3nt: NA
j_gene: TRBJ2-3; v_gene: TRBV7-2; abundance: NA; d_gene: NA; CDR3aa: CASSPLRLADTQYF; CDR3nt: TGTGCCAGCAGCCCCTTAAGACTCGCAGATACGCAGTATTTT
j_gene: TRBJ2-2; v_gene: TRBV9; abundance: few; d_gene: NA; CDR3aa: CASSTPTALTGELFF; CDR3nt: TGTGCCAGCAGCACCCCGACAGCTTTAACCGGGGAGCTGTTTTTT
j_gene: TRBJ1-6; v_gene: TRBV14; abundance: NA; d_gene: NA; CDR3aa: CASSQEIRGSPLHF; CDR3nt: TGTGCCAGCAGCCAAGAAATCCGAGGCTCACCCCTCCACTTT
j_gene: TRBJ1-2; v_gene: TRBV3-1; abundance: few; d_gene: NA; CDR3aa: CASSQWQQGRGPGYTF; CDR3nt: TGTGCCAGCAGCCAGTGGCAACAGGGTCGGGGTCCGGGCTACACCTTC
j_gene: TRBJ1-2; v_gene: TRBV12-3/TRBV12-4; abundance: few; d_gene: TRBD1; CDR3aa: CASSLISDRELWYGYTF; CDR3nt: TGTGCCAGCAGTTTAATTTCGGACAGGGAGCTTTGGTATGGCTACACCTTC
j_gene: TRBJ1-4; v_gene: TRBV6-2/TRBV6-3; abundance: NA; d_gene: NA; CDR3aa: CASSRASTDEKLFF; CDR3nt: TGTGCCAGCAGCCGGGCGTCGACAGATGAAAAACTGTTTTTT
j_gene: TRBJ2-4; v_gene: TRBV12-3/TRBV12-4; abundance: NA; d_gene: NA; CDR3aa: CASSLARTSDIQYF; CDR3nt: TGTGCCAGCAGTTTAGCGCGGACGTCGGACATTCAGTACTTC
j_gene: TRBJ1-5; v_gene: TRBV20-1; abundance: few; d_gene: NA; CDR3aa: CSARVGGTESQPQHF; CDR3nt: TGCAGTGCTAGAGTAGGAGGGACGGAATCTCAGCCCCAGCATTTT
j_gene: TRBJ2-1; v_gene: TRBV14; abundance: NA; d_gene: NA; CDR3aa: CASSQGYGQFF; CDR3nt: TGTGCCAGCAGCCAAGGGTACGGGCAGTTCTTC
j_gene: TRBJ2-5; v_gene: TRBV28; abundance: NA; d_gene: NA; CDR3aa: CASRATKGRKTQYF; CDR3nt: TGTGCCAGCAGAGCTACCAAGGGAAGGAAGACCCAGTACTTC
j_gene: TRBJ1-6; v_gene: TRBV10-3; abundance: NA; d_gene: TRBD1; CDR3aa: CAISEQGGSYNSPLHF; CDR3nt: TGTGCCATCAGTGAGCAGGGGGGCTCCTATAATTCACCCCTCCACTTT
j_gene: TRBJ1-5; v_gene: TRBV4-2; abundance: NA; d_gene: NA; CDR3aa: CASSQDPGYQPRHF; CDR3nt: TGTGCCAGCAGCCAAGATCCAGGATATCAGCCCCGGCATTTT
j_gene: TRBJ1-1; v_gene: TRBV3-1; abundance: NA; d_gene: NA; CDR3aa: CASSQVLTGLYTEAFF; CDR3nt: TGTGCCAGCAGCCAAGTGCTGACAGGCCTATACACTGAAGCTTTCTTT
j_gene: TRBJ1-2; v_gene: TRBV7-9; abundance: NA; d_gene: TRBD1; CDR3aa: CASSLMDRVGYGYTF; CDR3nt: TGTGCCAGCAGCCTCATGGACAGGGTAGGCTATGGCTACACCTTC
j_gene: TRBJ2-1; v_gene: TRBV27; abundance: NA; d_gene: NA; CDR3aa: CASSLSTQGSYNEQFF; CDR3nt: TGTGCCAGCAGTTTATCCACGCAGGGGTCCTACAATGAGCAGTTCTTC
j_gene: TRBJ2-1; v_gene: TRBV7-2; abundance: NA; d_gene: NA; CDR3aa: CASSVAVGNGEQFF; CDR3nt: TGTGCCAGCAGCGTCGCCGTGGGAAACGGTGAGCAGTTCTTC
j_gene: TRBJ2-3; v_gene: TRBV12-3/TRBV12-4; abundance: few; d_gene: TRBD1; CDR3aa: CASSPYRDRSTDTQYF; CDR3nt: TGTGCCAGCAGTCCCTACCGGGACAGGAGCACAGATACGCAGTATTTT
j_gene: TRBJ2-1; v_gene: TRBV5-1; abundance: once; d_gene: NA; CDR3aa: CASSDYLSYNEQFF; CDR3nt: TGCGCCAGCAGCGACTACCTGTCCTACAATGAGCAGTTCTTC
j_gene: TRBJ1-4; v_gene: TRBV15; abundance: few; d_gene: NA; CDR3aa: CATSRDRSANEKLFF; CDR3nt: TGTGCCACCAGCAGAGATAGGTCAGCAAATGAAAAACTGTTTTTT
j_gene: TRBJ2-5; v_gene: TRBV2; abundance: few; d_gene: NA; CDR3aa: CASSEWQGQETQYF; CDR3nt: TGTGCCAGCAGTGAATGGCAGGGACAAGAGACCCAGTACTTC
j_gene: TRBJ2-7; v_gene: TRBV16; abundance: few; d_gene: NA; CDR3aa: CASSHGETYEQYF; CDR3nt: TGTGCCAGCAGCCATGGAGAGACCTACGAGCAGTACTTC
j_gene: TRBJ2-1; v_gene: TRBV2; abundance: few; d_gene: NA; CDR3aa: CASRPLGYNEQFF; CDR3nt: TGTGCCAGCAGACCCCTGGGCTACAATGAGCAGTTCTTC
j_gene: TRBJ2-1; v_gene: TRBV5-6; abundance: many; d_gene: NA; CDR3aa: CASSLAFYNEQFF; CDR3nt: TGTGCCAGCAGCTTGGCGTTCTACAATGAGCAGTTCTTC
j_gene: TRBJ2-1; v_gene: TRBV20-1; abundance: NA; d_gene: TRBD2; CDR3aa: CSAVPSGGTYNEQFF; CDR3nt: TGCAGTGCGGTTCCTAGCGGGGGAACCTACAATGAGCAGTTCTTC
j_gene: TRBJ2-5; v_gene: TRBV5-1; abundance: once; d_gene: TRBD1; CDR3aa: CASSLSDRVNEQYF; CDR3nt: TGCGCCAGCAGCTTGAGCGACAGGGTCAATGAGCAGTACTTC
j_gene: TRBJ2-1; v_gene: TRBV9; abundance: NA; d_gene: NA; CDR3aa: CASSVERGYTEQFF; CDR3nt: TGTGCCAGCAGCGTAGAACGGGGGTACACTGAGCAGTTCTTC
j_gene: TRBJ2-5; v_gene: TRBV12-3/TRBV12-4; abundance: NA; d_gene: NA; CDR3aa: CASNHAQETQYF; CDR3nt: TGTGCCAGCAACCACGCCCAAGAGACCCAGTACTTC
j_gene: TRBJ1-2; v_gene: TRBV5-5; abundance: few; d_gene: TRBD1; CDR3aa: CASSWDRQPQYGYTF; CDR3nt: TGTGCCAGCAGCTGGGACAGGCAACCTCAATATGGCTACACCTTC
j_gene: TRBJ1-2; v_gene: TRBV29-1; abundance: few; d_gene: NA; CDR3aa: CSCRSVGYGYTF; CDR3nt: TGCAGTTGTAGGTCGGTTGGGTATGGCTACACCTTC
j_gene: TRBJ2-2; v_gene: TRBV9; abundance: few; d_gene: NA; CDR3aa: CASSVASGELFF; CDR3nt: TGTGCCAGCAGCGTAGCCTCCGGGGAGCTGTTTTTT
j_gene: TRBJ2-1; v_gene: TRBV12-5; abundance: NA; d_gene: NA; CDR3aa: CASAEVGSYNEQFF; CDR3nt: TGTGCTAGTGCCGAGGTGGGGTCCTACAATGAGCAGTTCTTC
j_gene: TRBJ1-1; v_gene: TRBV6-4; abundance: NA; d_gene: TRBD1; CDR3aa: CASRPDRGLTAFF; CDR3nt: TGTGCCAGCAGACCTGACAGGGGCCTAACAGCTTTCTTT
j_gene: TRBJ1-2; v_gene: TRBV20-1; abundance: few; d_gene: NA; CDR3aa: CSASLRGYGYTF; CDR3nt: TGCAGTGCTAGCCTCCGTGGCTATGGCTACACCTTC
j_gene: TRBJ1-2; v_gene: TRBV6-6; abundance: NA; d_gene: TRBD1; CDR3aa: CASSPQGELGYTF; CDR3nt: TGTGCCAGCAGTCCCCAGGGGGAACTTGGCTACACCTTC
j_gene: TRBJ1-2; v_gene: TRBV5-6; abundance: few; d_gene: NA; CDR3aa: CASSLPGLHHGYTF; CDR3nt: TGTGCCAGCAGCTTACCGGGACTTCATCATGGCTACACCTTC
j_gene: TRBJ2-7; v_gene: TRBV24-1; abundance: NA; d_gene: TRBD2; CDR3aa: CATSDSGGSYNEQYF; CDR3nt: TGTGCCACCAGTGATAGCGGGGGATCCTACAATGAGCAGTACTTC